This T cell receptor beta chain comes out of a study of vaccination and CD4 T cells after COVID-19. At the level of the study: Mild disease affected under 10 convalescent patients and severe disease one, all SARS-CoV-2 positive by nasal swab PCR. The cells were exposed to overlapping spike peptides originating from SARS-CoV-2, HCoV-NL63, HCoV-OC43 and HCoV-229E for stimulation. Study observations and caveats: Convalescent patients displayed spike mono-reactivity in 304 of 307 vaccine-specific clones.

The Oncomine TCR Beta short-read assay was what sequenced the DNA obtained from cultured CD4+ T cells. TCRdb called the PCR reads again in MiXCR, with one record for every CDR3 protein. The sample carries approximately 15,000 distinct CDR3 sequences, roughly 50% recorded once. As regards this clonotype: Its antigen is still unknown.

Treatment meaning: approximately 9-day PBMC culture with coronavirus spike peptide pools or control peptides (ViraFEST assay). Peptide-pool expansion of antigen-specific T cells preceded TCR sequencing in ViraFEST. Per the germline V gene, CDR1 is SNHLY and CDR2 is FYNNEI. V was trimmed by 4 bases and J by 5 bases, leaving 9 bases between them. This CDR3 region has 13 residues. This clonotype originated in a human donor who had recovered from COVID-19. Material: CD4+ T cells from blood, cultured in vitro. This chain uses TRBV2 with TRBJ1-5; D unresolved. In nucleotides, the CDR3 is TGTGCCAGCAGTGGTTGGGAGTATCAGCCCCAGCATTTT. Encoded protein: CASSGWEYQPQHF.